This T cell receptor beta chain was sequenced during a study of blood T cell repertoires in COVID-19. Original analysis: From reference gene primer amplification, estimates of nucleated cell counts were derived. TCRdb's table, derived via immunoSEQ multiplex PCR, lists solely in-frame clones and lacks some. The V and J calls and clone size come from that table; D and trimming were worked out from the DNA. The repertoire holds approximately 15,000 clones, with 78% as singletons. J gave up 1 base and V 7 bases, and 4 bases lay outside the gene matches. CDR3 length: 13 amino acids. Germline V gene lookup returns CDR1 SQVTM and CDR2 ANQGSEA.

This chain joins TRBV29-1 and TRBJ1-1; 9 bases line up with TRBD1. The sample was peripheral blood. This clonotype was sampled from a man aged 55 to 70 with active or convalescent COVID-19. The DNA for the CDR3 is TGCAGCGGAAAGGGACAGGGGAACACTGAAGCTTTCTTT. It specifies CSGKGQGNTEAFF.